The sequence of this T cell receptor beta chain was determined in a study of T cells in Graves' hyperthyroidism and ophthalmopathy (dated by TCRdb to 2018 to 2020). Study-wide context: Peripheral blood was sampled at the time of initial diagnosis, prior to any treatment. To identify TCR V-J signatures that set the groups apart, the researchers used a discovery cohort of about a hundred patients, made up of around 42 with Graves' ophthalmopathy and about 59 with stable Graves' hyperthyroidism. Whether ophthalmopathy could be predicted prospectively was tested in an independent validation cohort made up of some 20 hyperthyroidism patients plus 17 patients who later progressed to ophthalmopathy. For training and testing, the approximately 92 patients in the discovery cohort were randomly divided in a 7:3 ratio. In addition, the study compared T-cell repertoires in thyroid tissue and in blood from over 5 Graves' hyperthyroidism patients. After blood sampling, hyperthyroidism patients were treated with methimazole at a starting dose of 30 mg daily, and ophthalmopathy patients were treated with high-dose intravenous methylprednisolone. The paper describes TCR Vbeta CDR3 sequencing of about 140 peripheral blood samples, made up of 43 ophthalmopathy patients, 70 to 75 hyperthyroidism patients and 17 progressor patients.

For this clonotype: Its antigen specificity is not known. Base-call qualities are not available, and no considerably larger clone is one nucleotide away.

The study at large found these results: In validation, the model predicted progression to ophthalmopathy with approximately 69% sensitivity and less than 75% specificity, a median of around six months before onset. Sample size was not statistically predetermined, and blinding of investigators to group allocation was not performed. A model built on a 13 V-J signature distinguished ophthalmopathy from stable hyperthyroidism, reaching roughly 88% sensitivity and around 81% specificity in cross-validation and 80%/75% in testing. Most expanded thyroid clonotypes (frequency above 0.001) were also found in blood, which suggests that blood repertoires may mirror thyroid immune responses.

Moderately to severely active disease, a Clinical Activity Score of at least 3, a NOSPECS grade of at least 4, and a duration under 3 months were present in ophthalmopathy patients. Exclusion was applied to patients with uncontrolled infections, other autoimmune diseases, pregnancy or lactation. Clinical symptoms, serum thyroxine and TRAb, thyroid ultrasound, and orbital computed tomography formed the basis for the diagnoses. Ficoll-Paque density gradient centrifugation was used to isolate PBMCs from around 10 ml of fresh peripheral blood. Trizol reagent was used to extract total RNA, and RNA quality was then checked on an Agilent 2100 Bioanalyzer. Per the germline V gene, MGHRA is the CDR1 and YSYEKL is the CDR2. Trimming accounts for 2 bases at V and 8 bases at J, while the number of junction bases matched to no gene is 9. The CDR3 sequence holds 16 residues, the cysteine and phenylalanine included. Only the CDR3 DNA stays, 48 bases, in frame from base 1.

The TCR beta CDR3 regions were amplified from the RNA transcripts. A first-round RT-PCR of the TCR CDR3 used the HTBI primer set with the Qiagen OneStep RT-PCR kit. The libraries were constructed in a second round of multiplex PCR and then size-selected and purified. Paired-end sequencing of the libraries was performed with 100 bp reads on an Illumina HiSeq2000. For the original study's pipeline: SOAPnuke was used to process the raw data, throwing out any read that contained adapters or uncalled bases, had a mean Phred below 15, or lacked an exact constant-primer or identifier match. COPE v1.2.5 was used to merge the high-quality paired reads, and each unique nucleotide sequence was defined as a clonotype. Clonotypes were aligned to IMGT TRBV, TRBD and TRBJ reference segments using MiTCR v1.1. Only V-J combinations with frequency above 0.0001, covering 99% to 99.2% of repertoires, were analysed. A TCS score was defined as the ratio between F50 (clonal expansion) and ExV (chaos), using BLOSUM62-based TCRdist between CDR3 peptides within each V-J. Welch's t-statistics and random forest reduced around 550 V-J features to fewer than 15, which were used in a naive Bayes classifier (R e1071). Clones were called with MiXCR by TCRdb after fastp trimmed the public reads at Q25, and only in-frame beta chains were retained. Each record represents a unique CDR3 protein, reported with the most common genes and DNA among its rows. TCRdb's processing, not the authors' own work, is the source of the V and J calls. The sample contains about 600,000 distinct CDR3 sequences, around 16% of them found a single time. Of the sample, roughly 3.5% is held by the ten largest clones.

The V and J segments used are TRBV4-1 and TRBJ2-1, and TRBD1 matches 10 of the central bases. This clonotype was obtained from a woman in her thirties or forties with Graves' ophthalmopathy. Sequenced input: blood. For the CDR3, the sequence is CASSQYDRGRVDEQFF. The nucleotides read TGCGCCAGCAGCCAATATGACAGGGGGCGAGTAGATGAGCAGTTCTTC.